This T cell receptor (beta chain) was recorded in a study of T cell responses to AZD1222 COVID-19 vaccine. Study-wide points: Just a handful of people given AZD1222 tested seropositive at baseline.

Some clones are missing from TCRdb's copy, which holds only in-frame ones; the method was immunoSEQ multiplex PCR. Of fewer than 110,000 clones in the sample, roughly 91% are singletons; the top ten hold 45%. This clone came up a few times. What it recognizes is unknown. V was shortened by 4 bases and J by 5 bases, with 10 bases between the two germline ends. Germline V CDR1 and CDR2: LGHNA, YNFKEQ. The CDR3 is 13 amino acids. This clonotype originated in an adult in good health. The sequenced sample was peripheral blood, obtained on day 0 of AZD1222 vaccination. The chain is built from TRBV4-2 and TRBJ2-3; D not resolved. The CDR3 reads CASSLSLLDTQYF. As DNA, the CDR3 is TGTGCCAGCAGCCTTTCTCTTCTAGATACGCAGTATTTT.